The source of this TCR beta chain is a study of neoadjuvant anti-PD-1 for oral cavity cancer. Background on the study: Patients mostly received three to four biweekly nivolumab doses at 3 mg/kg before surgery. Around day 43, patients without progression received a fourth nivolumab dose before surgery.

Libraries were prepared by immunoSEQ multiplex PCR; TCRdb keeps only in-frame clonotypes and omits some of them. The sample consists of more than 15,000 clones, 66% of them appearing once. Cohort: HPV-negative, locally advanced oral cavity squamous cell carcinoma patients. As for this clone: What it binds is unknown.

Notes on the study in general: With a few patients per group, TCR findings need larger cohorts.

V lost 1 base, J lost 5 bases, and 19 bases lay in between. The CDR3 is 16 amino acids. Germline values: CDR1 SGHRS, CDR2 YFSETQ. The starting material was PBMCs, obtained before nivolumab (anti-PD-1) treatment. The TCR was taken from a person between 40 and 79 years old with oral cavity squamous cell carcinoma. The V gene is TRBV5-1, the J gene TRBJ2-7; D is unresolved. The CDR3 coding sequence is TGCGCCAGCAGCTTGCTCCCAGTCGGAAGTATCCACGAGCAGTACTTC. This gives the protein CASSLLPVGSIHEQYF. Filled out from reference TRBV5-1 and TRBJ2-7, the complete variable domain reads KAGVTQTPRYLIKTRGQQVTLSCSPISGHRSVSWYQQTPGQGLQFLFEYFSETQRNKGNFPGRFSGRQFSNSRSEMNVSTLELGDSALYLCASSLLPVGSIHEQYFGPGTRLTVT.